The next 13 T cell receptor beta chains were all read from a single sample in a study of spatial heterogeneity in lung cancer. The study's findings and limits: Expanded alpha and beta TCR counts within tumors tracked tumor mutation counts.

Using its own MiXCR run on the 5' RACE reads, TCRdb lists one record per CDR3 protein. The data show more than 10,000 distinct CDR3 sequences, over 5.5% seen once. These receptors lack a known antigen. Time point reported: sample taken at primary tumor resection. The material was lung tumor tissue, obtained at surgery. These receptors were taken from a female donor with early-stage non-small cell lung cancer.

By frequency in the sample, this clonotype is medium-sized. The chain has TRBV28 and TRBJ2-3, with unresolved D. This CDR3 contains 15 residues. In germline, CDR1 is MDHEN, CDR2 SYDVKM. The ends were cut back, 1 base at V and 2 bases at J, with 10 bases in the middle. In DNA form, the CDR3 reads TGTGCCAGCAGTTTATCGTTCACTCTCACAGATACGCAGTATTTT. Protein sequence: CASSLSFTLTDTQYF.

This clonotype was seen many times. The chain joins TRBV20-1 to TRBJ2-1; 7 bases match TRBD2. V shed 6 bases, J shed 7 bases, and the junction held 6 bases outside the gene matches. Per the germline V gene, CDR1 is DFQATT and CDR2 is SNEGSKA (reference sequence). CDR3 length: 12 amino acids. CDR3 coding DNA: TGCAGTGCCGATAGGGGAGGGAATGAGCAGTTCTTC. It translates to CSADRGGNEQFF.

This clonotype was recorded at least ten times. The DNA of the CDR3 is TGTGCCAGCAGCTTAGTTGGGGGCATCGCCGAAAAACTGTTTTTT. Protein product: CASSLVGGIAEKLFF. The V and J genes are TRBV11-2 and TRBJ1-4, with a weak D call TRBD1 (6 bases). V was pared by 1 base and J by 8 bases, with 14 bases between. Germline CDR1 SGHAT, CDR2 FQNNGV. The CDR3 loop spans 15 amino acids.

This clonotype was seen ten or more times. The chain uses TRBV10-3 and TRBJ1-5; 7 bases map to TRBD1. The ends lost 11 bases at V and 4 bases at J; junction bases unmatched: 5. The length of the CDR3 is 12 residues. CDR1 and CDR2 (germline): ENHRY, SYGVKD. The CDR3 is CASAGGNQPQHF. In DNA, the CDR3 is TGTGCCTCCGCAGGGGGAAATCAGCCCCAGCATTTT.

This clonotype was observed many times. V and J are TRBV12-3 or TRBV12-4 and TRBJ1-2; 9 nucleotides match TRBD1. V lost 6 bases and J lost 8; bases outside the gene matches: 7. This CDR3 is built from 13 residues. CDR3 coding DNA: TGTGCCAGCAGCCCACAGGGGGCCCTGGGCTACACCTTC. This encodes CASSPQGALGYTF.

This clonotype was seen repeatedly, ten times or more. The chain uses TRBV28 and TRBJ1-4; D is undetermined. Germline CDR1 MDHEN, CDR2 SYDVKM. Trimming took off 6 bases at V and 5 bases at J, with 10 bases between the two ends. CDR3 length: 13 residues. In nucleotides, the CDR3 is TGTGCCAGCAGCCCCGCGAGGAATGAAAAACTGTTTTTT. Its protein is CASSPARNEKLFF.

The sample holds many counts of this clonotype. This sequence joins TRBV4-2 and TRBJ2-5, with 8 nucleotides matching TRBD2. After removal of 5 bases from V and 5 bases from J, the junction contained 7 bases not matched to a gene. This CDR3 is built from 14 residues. Germline V gene data show CDR1 as LGHNA and CDR2 as YNFKEQ. The CDR3 sequence: CASSGGTRGETQYF. The CDR3 nucleotides read TGTGCCAGCAGCGGCGGGACTAGGGGCGAGACCCAGTACTTC.

This clonotype occurred many times. The chain recombines TRBV6-1 with TRBJ1-5; D gene ambiguous. Trimming left V 4 bases short and J 6 bases short, with 10 bases between. The CDR3 totals 13 residues. CDR1 is MNHNS, CDR2 SASEGT, per germline. CDR3 protein: CASSVWERQPQHF. The CDR3 region has the DNA TGTGCCAGCAGTGTCTGGGAGCGTCAGCCCCAGCATTTT.

This clonotype was picked up many times. This rearrangement joins TRBV6-1 to TRBJ2-3, with a tentative D call TRBD1 (6 bases). The CDR3 length is 16 residues. Germline CDR1 MNHNS, CDR2 SASEGT. V lost 3 bases, J lost 2 bases, and 15 bases lay in between. The CDR3 region is CASSDSSRGFTDTQYF. The CDR3 DNA is TGTGCCAGCAGTGATTCATCTAGGGGGTTCACAGATACGCAGTATTTT.

There are many counts of this clonotype. The DNA of the CDR3 is TGCAGCGTCCTCGAGGGAAAGGAGTTCTTC. Protein product: CSVLEGKEFF. This sequence joins TRBV29-1 and TRBJ2-1; D possibly corresponds to TRBD2 (5 bases). Germline CDR1 and CDR2: SQVTM and ANQGSEA. V lost 6 bases to trimming and J lost 14 bases, with 14 bases between them. The CDR3 consists of 10 residues.

This clonotype has at least ten counts. The chain links TRBV5-1 to TRBJ2-1; D may be TRBD2 (6 bases). V was trimmed by 4 bases and J by 1 base, leaving 9 bases between them. CDR1 is SGHRS, CDR2 YFSETQ, per germline. This CDR3 contains 14 residues. The CDR3 reads CASSPRGSYNEQFF. CDR3 in DNA: TGCGCCAGCAGCCCACGGGGGTCCTACAATGAGCAGTTCTTC.

This clonotype is deemed medium-sized. The chain is built from TRBV7-9 and TRBJ2-5; D gene ambiguous. This CDR3 has 14 residues. Per the germline V gene, CDR1 is SEHNR and CDR2 is FQNEAQ (reference sequence). Between the trimmed V and J ends, which lost 5 bases and 13 bases, there was a span of 23 bases. This CDR3 is CASSPLTSRSTRYF. The CDR3 bases are TGTGCCAGCAGCCCACTTACGAGTCGTTCAACACGGTACTTC.

This clonotype has ten or more counts. The chain recombines TRBV5-6 with TRBJ2-1, with 9 bases aligning to TRBD1. The germline V gene has CDR1 SGHDT and CDR2 YYEEEE. The CDR3 contains 16 residues. J lost 0 bases, V lost 4 bases, and 5 bases had no gene match. DNA of the CDR3: TGTGCCAGCAGCGGGGGGACAGGGACCTCCTACAATGAGCAGTTCTTC. Its translation: CASSGGTGTSYNEQFF.